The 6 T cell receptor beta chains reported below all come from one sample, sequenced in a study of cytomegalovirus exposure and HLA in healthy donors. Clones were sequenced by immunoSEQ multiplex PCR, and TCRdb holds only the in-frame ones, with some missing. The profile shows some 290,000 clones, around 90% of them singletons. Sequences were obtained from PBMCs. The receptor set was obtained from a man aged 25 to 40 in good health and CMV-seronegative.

CDR3 sequence reads: CASSQEPGQGGYGYTF. DNA for the CDR3: TGCGCCAGCAGCCAAGAACCGGGACAGGGAGGGTATGGCTACACCTTC. This rearrangement joins TRBV5-1 to TRBJ1-2; 9 nucleotides align to TRBD1. The CDR3 is 16 residues long. J gave up 5 bases and V 4 bases, and 12 bases lay outside the gene matches. CDR1 SGHRS and CDR2 YFSETQ come from the germline V gene. The full variable domain, its missing parts supplied by reference TRBV5-1 and TRBJ1-2, is KAGVTQTPRYLIKTRGQQVTLSCSPISGHRSVSWYQQTPGQGLQFLFEYFSETQRNKGNFPGRFSGRQFSNSRSEMNVSTLELGDSALYLCASSQEPGQGGYGYTFGSGTRLTVV.

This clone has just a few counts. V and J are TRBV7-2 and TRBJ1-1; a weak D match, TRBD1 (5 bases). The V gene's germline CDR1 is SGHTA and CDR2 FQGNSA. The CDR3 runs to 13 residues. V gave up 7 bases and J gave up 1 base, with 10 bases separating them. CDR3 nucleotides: TGTGCCAGCATACGACAGAGGAACACTGAAGCTTTCTTT. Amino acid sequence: CASIRQRNTEAFF.

In DNA form, the CDR3 reads TGCGCCAGCAGTACAGGGGGTTCTGGAGACGAGCAGTACTTC. Amino acids: CASSTGGSGDEQYF. This chain connects TRBV10-2 to TRBJ2-7; 8 nucleotides align to TRBD1. V was pared by 5 bases and J by 5 bases, with 8 bases of the junction left unmatched. Germline loops: CDR1 WSHSY, CDR2 SAAADI. CDR3 length equals 14 residues.

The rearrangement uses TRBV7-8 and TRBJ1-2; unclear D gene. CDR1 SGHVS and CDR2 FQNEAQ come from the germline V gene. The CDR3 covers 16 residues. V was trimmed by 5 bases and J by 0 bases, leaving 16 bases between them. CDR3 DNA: TGTGCCAGCAGCCCCGTGGTTGGGAGGTCTAACTATGGCTACACCTTC. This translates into CASSPVVGRSNYGYTF.

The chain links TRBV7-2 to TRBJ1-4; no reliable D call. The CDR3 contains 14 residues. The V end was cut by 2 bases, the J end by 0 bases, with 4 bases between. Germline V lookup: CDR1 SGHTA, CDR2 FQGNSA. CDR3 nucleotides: TGTGCCAGCAGCTTACAGGCAACTAATGAAAAACTGTTTTTT. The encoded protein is CASSLQATNEKLFF.

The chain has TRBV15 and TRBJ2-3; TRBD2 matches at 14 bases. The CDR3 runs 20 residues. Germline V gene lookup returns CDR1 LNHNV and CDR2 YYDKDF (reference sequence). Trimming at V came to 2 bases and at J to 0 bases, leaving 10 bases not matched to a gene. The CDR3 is CATSRKSGTSGGLSTDTQYF. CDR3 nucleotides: TGTGCCACCAGCAGAAAATCCGGGACTAGCGGGGGACTTAGCACAGATACGCAGTATTTT.